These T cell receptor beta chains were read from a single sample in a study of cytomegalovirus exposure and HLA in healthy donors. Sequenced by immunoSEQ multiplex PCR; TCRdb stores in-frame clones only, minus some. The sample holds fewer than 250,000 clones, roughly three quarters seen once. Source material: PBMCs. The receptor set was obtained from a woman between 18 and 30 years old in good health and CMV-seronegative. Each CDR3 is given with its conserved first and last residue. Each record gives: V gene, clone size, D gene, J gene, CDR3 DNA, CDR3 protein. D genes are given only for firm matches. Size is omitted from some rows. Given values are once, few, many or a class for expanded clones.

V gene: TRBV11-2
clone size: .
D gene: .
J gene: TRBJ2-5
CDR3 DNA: TGTGCCAGCAGCTTTGGGGGGGGGCGAGAGACCCAGTACTTC
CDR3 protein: CASSFGGGRETQYF

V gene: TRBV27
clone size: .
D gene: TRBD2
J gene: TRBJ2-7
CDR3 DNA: TGTGCCAGCAGTTCTCTAGCGGGGGCCTTCTACGAGCAGTACTTC
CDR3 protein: CASSSLAGAFYEQYF

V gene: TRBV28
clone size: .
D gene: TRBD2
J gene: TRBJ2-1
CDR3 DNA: TGTGCCAGCAGTTCGCATGCTAGCGGGAGGTCAAATGAGCAGTTCTTC
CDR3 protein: CASSSHASGRSNEQFF

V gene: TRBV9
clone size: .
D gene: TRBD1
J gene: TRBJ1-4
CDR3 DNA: TGTGCCAGCAGCACAGACGGGACAGCAACTAATGAAAAACTGTTTTTT
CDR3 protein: CASSTDGTATNEKLFF

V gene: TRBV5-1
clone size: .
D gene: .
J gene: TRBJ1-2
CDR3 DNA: TGCGCCAGCAGAGGTGGGGGGACGAACTATGGCTACACCTTC
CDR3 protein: CASRGGGTNYGYTF

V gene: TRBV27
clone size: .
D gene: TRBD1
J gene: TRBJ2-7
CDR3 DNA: TGTGCCAGCAGTTCCCCCGGGACAGGGGAAACCTACGAGCAGTACTTC
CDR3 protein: CASSSPGTGETYEQYF

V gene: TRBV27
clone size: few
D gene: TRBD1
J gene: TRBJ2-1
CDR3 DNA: TGTGCCAGCGGTGAGGACAGGACCTACAATGAGCAGTTCTTC
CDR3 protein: CASGEDRTYNEQFF

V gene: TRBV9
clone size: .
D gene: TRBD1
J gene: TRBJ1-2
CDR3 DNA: TGTGCCAGCAGCGTGACAGGGAATTACTATGGCTACACCTTC
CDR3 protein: CASSVTGNYYGYTF

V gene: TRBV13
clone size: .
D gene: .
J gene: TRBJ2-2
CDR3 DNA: TGTGCCAGCAGCTTAGCGAGCACCGGGGAGCTGTTTTTT
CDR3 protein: CASSLASTGELFF

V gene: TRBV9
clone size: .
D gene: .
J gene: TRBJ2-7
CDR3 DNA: TGTGCCAGCAGCGGGACAGACTCCTACGAGCAGTACTTC
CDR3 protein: CASSGTDSYEQYF

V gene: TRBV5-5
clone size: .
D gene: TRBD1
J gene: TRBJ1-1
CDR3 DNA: TGTGCCAGCAGCTTGAGGGGGCAGGGCACTGAAGCTTTCTTT
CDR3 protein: CASSLRGQGTEAFF

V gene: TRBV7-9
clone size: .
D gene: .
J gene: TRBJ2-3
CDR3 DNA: TGTGCCAGCAGCTGGCCCCAGGGTGGAGATACGCAGTATTTT
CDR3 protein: CASSWPQGGDTQYF

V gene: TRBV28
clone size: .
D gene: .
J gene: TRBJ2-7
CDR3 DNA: TGTGCCAGCAGTTCCTTGGACAGCAAGGGCCCCTTGGACGAGCAGTACTTC
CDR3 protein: CASSSLDSKGPLDEQYF

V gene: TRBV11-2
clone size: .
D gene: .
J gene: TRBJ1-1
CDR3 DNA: TGTGCCAGCAGCTTAGTCCCGGGGGAGTCTGAAGCTTTCTTT
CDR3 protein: CASSLVPGESEAFF

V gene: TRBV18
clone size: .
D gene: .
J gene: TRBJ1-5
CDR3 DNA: TGTGCCAGCTCCAACTCCCCAGGTAATCGGCCCCAGCATTTT
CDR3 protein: CASSNSPGNRPQHF

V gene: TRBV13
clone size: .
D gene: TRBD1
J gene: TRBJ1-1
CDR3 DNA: TGTGCCAGCAGCATCCCGGACAGGGAGTACACTGAAGCTTTCTTT
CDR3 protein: CASSIPDREYTEAFF

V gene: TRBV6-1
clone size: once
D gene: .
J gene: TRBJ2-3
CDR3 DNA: TGTGCCGTTCTTACAGATACGCAGTATTTT
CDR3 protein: CAVLTDTQYF

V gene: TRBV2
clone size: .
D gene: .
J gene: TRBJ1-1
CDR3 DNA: TGTGCCAGTACCAATCCGGACAGCAACACTGAAGCTTTCTTT
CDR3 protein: CASTNPDSNTEAFF

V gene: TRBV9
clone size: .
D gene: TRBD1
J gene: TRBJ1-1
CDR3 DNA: TGTGCCAGCAGCGTAGTACAGGGGGCCACTGAAGCTTTCTTT
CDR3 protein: CASSVVQGATEAFF

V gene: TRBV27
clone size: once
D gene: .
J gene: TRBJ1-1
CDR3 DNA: TGTGCCAGCAGGAAACAGGGAATGAACACTGAAGCTTTCTTT
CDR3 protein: CASRKQGMNTEAFF

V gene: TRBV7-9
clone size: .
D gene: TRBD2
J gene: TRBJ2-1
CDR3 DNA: TGTGCCAGCAGTCGAAGCGGGAGAACATGGAATGAGCAGTTCTTC
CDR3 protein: CASSRSGRTWNEQFF

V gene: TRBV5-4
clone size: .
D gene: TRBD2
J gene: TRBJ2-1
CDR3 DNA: TGTGCCAGCAGCTTTGGGACTAGCGGGACTGGCGATGAGCAGTTCTTC
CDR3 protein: CASSFGTSGTGDEQFF